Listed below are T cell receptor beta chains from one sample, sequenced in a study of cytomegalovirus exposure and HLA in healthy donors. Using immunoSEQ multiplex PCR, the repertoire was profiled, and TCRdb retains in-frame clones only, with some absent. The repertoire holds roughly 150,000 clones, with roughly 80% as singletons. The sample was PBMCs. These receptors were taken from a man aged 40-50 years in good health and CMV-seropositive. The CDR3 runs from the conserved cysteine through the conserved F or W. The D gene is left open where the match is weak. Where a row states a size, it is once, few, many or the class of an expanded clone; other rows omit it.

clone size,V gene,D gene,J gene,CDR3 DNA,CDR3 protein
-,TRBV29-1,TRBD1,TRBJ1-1,TGCAGCGGTGGCGAGGGACAGGCGAACACTGAAGCTTTCTTT,CSGGEGQANTEAFF
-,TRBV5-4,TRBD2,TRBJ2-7,TGTGCCAGCAGCTTGACAGCGACTAGCGGCCCCTACGAGCAGTACTTC,CASSLTATSGPYEQYF
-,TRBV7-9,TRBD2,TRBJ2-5,TGTGCCAGCAGCTTTGGACTAGCGGGAGGACTACAAGAGACCCAGTACTTC,CASSFGLAGGLQETQYF
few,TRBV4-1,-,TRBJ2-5,TGCGCCAGCAGCTCCAGACTAGTTACAGTTGGAGAGACCCAGTACTTC,CASSSRLVTVGETQYF
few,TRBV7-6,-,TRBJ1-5,TGTGCCAGCAGCCACCGGGCAGGAGACTATGGCAATCAGCCCCAGCATTTT,CASSHRAGDYGNQPQHF
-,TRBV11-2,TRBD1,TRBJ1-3,TGTGCCAGCAGCTTACGACAGGGGGTAAACACCATATATTTT,CASSLRQGVNTIYF
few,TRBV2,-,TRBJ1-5,TGTGCCAGCCGGGGGGGAGTTAGCAATCAGCCCCAGCATTTT,CASRGGVSNQPQHF
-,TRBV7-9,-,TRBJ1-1,TGTTCCAGCAGCACAGACCCGCCGGGGGACACTGAAGCTTTCTTT,CSSSTDPPGDTEAFF
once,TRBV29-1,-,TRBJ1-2,TGCAGCGTTGAAGATAATGTTGGTTGGGGGGTTCATGGCTACACCTTC,CSVEDNVGWGVHGYTF
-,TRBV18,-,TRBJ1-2,TGTGCCAGCTCACTCTCCGGAGCTCCGTATGGCTACACCTTC,CASSLSGAPYGYTF
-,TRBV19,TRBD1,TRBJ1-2,TGTGCCAGTAGTACCCGGGACAGGGGGTATGGCTACACCTTC,CASSTRDRGYGYTF
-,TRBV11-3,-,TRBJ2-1,TGTGCCAGCAGCCCTGGCCCACTAGTGGAACAGTTCTTC,CASSPGPLVEQFF
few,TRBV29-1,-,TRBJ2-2,TGCAGCGCCTTAGGAGACAGCAACACCGGGGAGCTGTTTTTT,CSALGDSNTGELFF
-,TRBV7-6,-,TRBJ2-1,TGTGCCAGCAGCTTATTTGGGGGCAGCTACAATGAGCAGTTCTTC,CASSLFGGSYNEQFF
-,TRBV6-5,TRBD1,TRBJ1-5,TGTGCCAGCAGTTATTCTAGAGGGGGCCAGCCCCAGCATTTT,CASSYSRGGQPQHF
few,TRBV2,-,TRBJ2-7,TGTGCCAGCAGTGCGATGGCAGGCCCTTCCTACGAGCAGTACTTC,CASSAMAGPSYEQYF
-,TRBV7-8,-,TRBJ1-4,TGTGCCAGCAGCTTAGTACGACCCCGTAGGGGGGGATATGAAAAACTGTTTTTT,CASSLVRPRRGGYEKLFF
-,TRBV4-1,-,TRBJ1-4,TGCGCCAGCAGCCAGGGGCTTGCTAATGAAAAACTGTTTTTT,CASSQGLANEKLFF
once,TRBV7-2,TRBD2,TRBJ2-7,TGTGCCAGCAGCCTGACTAGCGACCACGAGCAGTACTTC,CASSLTSDHEQYF
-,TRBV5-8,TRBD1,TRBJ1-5,TGTGCCAGCAGCTTCCGGACAGGGAATCAGCCCCAGCATTTT,CASSFRTGNQPQHF
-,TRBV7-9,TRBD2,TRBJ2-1,TGTGCCAGCAGCCCTGGACTAGCGGGAACCTTTAATCCTCAGTTCGGCTTCTTC,CASSPGLAGTFNPQFGFF
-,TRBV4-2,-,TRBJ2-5,TGTGCCAGCAGCCAAGATCTAGAGACCCAGTACTTC,CASSQDLETQYF
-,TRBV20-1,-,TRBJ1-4,TGCAGCGCCCAACAGGGCGAAAAACTGTTTTTT,CSAQQGEKLFF
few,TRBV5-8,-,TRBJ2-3,TGTGCCAGCAGCCTTCAGGGCTCTAGCACAGATACGCAGTATTTT,CASSLQGSSTDTQYF
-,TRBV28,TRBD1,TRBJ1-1,TGTGCCATCACCCCGACAGGGCTGAACACTGAAGCTTTCTTT,CAITPTGLNTEAFF
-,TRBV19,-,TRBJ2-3,TGTGCCAGTAGTCGAGGGATGACCACAGATACGCAGTATTTT,CASSRGMTTDTQYF
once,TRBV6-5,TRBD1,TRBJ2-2,TGTGCCAGCAACCCCGACAGGGGAGACACCGGGGAGCTGTTTTTT,CASNPDRGDTGELFF
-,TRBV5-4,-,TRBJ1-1,TGTGCCAGCAGCTTGGTAGGGGCTACTGAAGCTTTCTTT,CASSLVGATEAFF
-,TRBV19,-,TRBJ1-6,TGTGCCAGTAGTACGATCGGCACAGGATATAGCTCCTATAATTCACCCCTCCACTTT,CASSTIGTGYSSYNSPLHF
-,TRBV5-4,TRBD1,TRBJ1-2,TGTGCCAGCAGCGCTGAGCTGACAGGGCGATCGAACTATGGCTACACCTTC,CASSAELTGRSNYGYTF
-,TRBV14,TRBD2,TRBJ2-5,TGTGCCAGCAGCCAAGGTTTAGAGGCTAGCGGGAGTTCAGAGACCCAGTACTTC,CASSQGLEASGSSETQYF
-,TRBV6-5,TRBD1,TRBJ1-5,TGTGCCACAAGGGACAGGGGGCCTAATCAGCCCCAGCATTTT,CATRDRGPNQPQHF
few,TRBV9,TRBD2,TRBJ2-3,TGTGCCAGCAGCGGCCTAGCGGGAGGAAGGTTAGATACGCAGTATTTT,CASSGLAGGRLDTQYF
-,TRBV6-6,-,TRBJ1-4,TGTGCCAGCAGTGCCGCCCGACAGGCGAGGGATGAAAAACTGTTTTTT,CASSAARQARDEKLFF
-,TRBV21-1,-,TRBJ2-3,TGTGCCAGCAACCAGAATTGGGCTAGCACAGATACGCAGTATTTT,CASNQNWASTDTQYF
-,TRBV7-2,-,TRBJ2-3,TGTGCCAGCAGCCCGTTAGGGGTCACAGATACGCAGTATTTT,CASSPLGVTDTQYF
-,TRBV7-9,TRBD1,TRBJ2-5,TGTGCCAGCAGCTGGACAGGGATACAAGAGACCCAGTACTTC,CASSWTGIQETQYF
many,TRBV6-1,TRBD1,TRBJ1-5,TGTGCCAGCAGTGAAGGGACAGGTTTTAGCAATCAGCCCCAGCATTTT,CASSEGTGFSNQPQHF
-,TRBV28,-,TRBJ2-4,TGTGCCAGCAGTTTGGGAGTGCTAGCCAAAAACATTCAGTACTTC,CASSLGVLAKNIQYF
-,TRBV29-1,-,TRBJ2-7,TGCAGCGGATGGATACAGGGACGTGAGCAGTACTTC,CSGWIQGREQYF